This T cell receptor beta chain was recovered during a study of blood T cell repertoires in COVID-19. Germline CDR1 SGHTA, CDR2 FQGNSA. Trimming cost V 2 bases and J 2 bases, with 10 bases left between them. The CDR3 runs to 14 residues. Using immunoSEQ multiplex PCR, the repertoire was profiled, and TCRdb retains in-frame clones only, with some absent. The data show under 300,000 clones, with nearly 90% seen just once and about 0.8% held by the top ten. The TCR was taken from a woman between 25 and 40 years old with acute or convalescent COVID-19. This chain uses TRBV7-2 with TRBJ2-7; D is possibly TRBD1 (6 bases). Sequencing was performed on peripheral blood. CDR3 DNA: TGTGCCAGCAGCTTAATCGGGACAACCTACGAGCAGTACTTC. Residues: CASSLIGTTYEQYF.